This note documents a single TCR beta chain sequence. The sample belongs to a study of memory CD8 T cells in hepatitis C reinfection. Overall study: Chronic HCV followed reinfection in a couple of donors who cleared primary infection. Reinfection meant HCV RNA positivity after two negatives ≥60 days apart.

Repertoires were generated with immunoSEQ multiplex PCR, while TCRdb's copy carries only in-frame clones and drops some. The sample holds roughly 43,000 clones; more than 75% are singletons and the top ten take around 1.2%. The time point denotes: peak reinfection, 3 to 8 weeks after reinfection detection. Sorted cells were sequenced directly ex vivo without any in vitro expansion. Donors were people who inject drugs in the Montreal HEPCO cohort. Total naive CD8 T cells were sorted as viable CD3+ CD8+ CD45RO- cells from a couple of donors. The length of the CDR3 is 11 residues. V shed 6 bases and J shed 4 bases, with 9 bases lying between them. CDR1 is DFQATT, CDR2 SNEGSKA, per germline (reference sequence).

Sequences were obtained from naive CD8+ T cells sorted from blood. The rearrangement links TRBV20-1 to TRBJ1-1, with D perhaps matching TRBD1 (5 bases). The TCR sequence derives from a man between 18 and 35 years old with hepatitis C virus infection. CDR3 sequence reads: CSADTGTEAFF. DNA of the CDR3: TGCAGTGCCGACACAGGCACTGAAGCTTTCTTT.